Presented here are 10 T cell receptor beta chains from one specimen sequenced in a study of blood T cell repertoires in COVID-19. Here immunoSEQ multiplex PCR was the method, and the copy in TCRdb shows in-frame clones only, minus some. This table holds about 250,000 clones, approximately 85% found once. The sample comprised PBMCs or T cells enriched from blood (not recorded which). The origin of the receptors is a woman in her 50s with acute COVID-19.

The V call is TRBV18, the J call TRBJ1-5; tentatively, D is TRBD1 (6 bases). With 6 bases removed from V and 3 bases from J, the gap between germline ends came to 9 bases. This CDR3 contains 13 residues. Germline V gives CDR1 KGHSH, CDR2 LQKENI. CDR3 DNA sequence: TGTGCCAGCTCCGGACAGTACAATCAGCCCCAGCATTTT. It is translated as CASSGQYNQPQHF.

The CDR3 is CASSSQGSLHF. DNA of the CDR3: TGTGCCAGCAGCTCGCAGGGTTCCCTCCACTTT. The chain carries TRBV11-2 and TRBJ1-6; the D gene is possibly TRBD1 (5 bases). This CDR3 comprises 11 residues. Germline V lookup: CDR1 SGHAT, CDR2 FQNNGV. Trimming cost V 4 bases and J 14 bases, with 9 bases left between them.

This clone was seen only once. The V call is TRBV11-2, the J call TRBJ2-1, with D possibly TRBD1 on 5 matching bases. The CDR3 totals 13 residues. Germline CDR1 and CDR2: SGHAT and FQNNGV. V lost 0 bases and J lost 10, with 10 bases in between. The CDR3 nucleotides read TGTGCCAGCAGCTTAGAGAGGACAATCGAGCAGTTCTTC. Its protein is CASSLERTIEQFF.

The chain recombines TRBV27 with TRBJ1-2, with D possibly being TRBD1 (5 bases). This CDR3 is built from 14 residues. Looked up from germline, CDR1 is MNHEY and CDR2 is SMNVEV (reference sequence). Trimming shortened V by 4 bases and J by 4 bases, and 13 bases separated the two germline ends. The CDR3 sequence: CASSSAGSVYGYTF. The CDR3 DNA reads TGTGCCAGCAGTTCGGCAGGGTCGGTCTATGGCTACACCTTC.

V is TRBV20-1 and J is TRBJ1-3; TRBD1 might be the D (5 bases). Trimming took off 3 bases at V and 6 bases at J, with 12 bases between the two ends. CDR1 is DFQATT, CDR2 SNEGSKA, per germline (reference sequence). The CDR3 runs 13 residues. CDR3: CSASGGAVNTIYF. The CDR3 DNA is TGCAGTGCTAGTGGCGGGGCTGTAAACACCATATATTTT.

This chain joins TRBV9 and TRBJ1-2; 8 bases map to TRBD1. The CDR3 is 14 residues long. The junction had 3 bases not matched to a gene; V was cut back by 4 bases and J by 1 base. Germline V gene lookup returns CDR1 SGDLS and CDR2 YYNGEE. CDR3 coding DNA: TGTGCCAGCAGCCATACAGGGGGTAACTATGGCTACACCTTC. Amino acid sequence: CASSHTGGNYGYTF.

This rearrangement joins TRBV5-1 to TRBJ2-5; possibly TRBD1 for D (6 bases). Germline CDR1 and CDR2: SGHRS and YFSETQ. Deletions cut 0 bases from V and 3 bases from J, with 9 bases between. The CDR3 is 14 residues long. CDR3 amino acids: CASSLEYREETQYF. The CDR3, as DNA: TGCGCCAGCAGCTTGGAGTACAGGGAAGAGACCCAGTACTTC.

This sequence joins TRBV6-5 and TRBJ1-1; 7 bases align to TRBD1. The V segment lost 4 bases and the J segment 4 bases; nucleotides outside the gene matches: 9. From germline, CDR1 is MNHEY and CDR2 SVGAGI. The CDR3 length is 15 residues. The CDR3 loop is CASSSTGDFATEAFF. CDR3 sequence (DNA): TGTGCCAGCAGTTCCACAGGGGACTTTGCCACTGAAGCTTTCTTT.

The chain carries TRBV6-2 or TRBV6-3 and TRBJ2-7; 8 positions agree with TRBD2. This CDR3 contains 14 residues. Germline V gene data show CDR1 as MNHEY and CDR2 as SVGEGT. The V gene end was trimmed by 4 bases and the J gene end by 3 bases; junction bases not matched to a gene: 5. The CDR3 nucleotides are TGTGCCAGCAGTTGGACGGGGGGGCTCTACGAGCAGTACTTC. It encodes CASSWTGGLYEQYF.

The chain is built from TRBV5-5 and TRBJ1-3; D unresolved. Looked up from germline, CDR1 is SGHKS and CDR2 is YYEKEE (reference sequence). The CDR3 consists of 13 residues. Trimming removed 6 bases from V and 1 base from J, with 8 bases in between. The CDR3 nucleotides are TGTGCCAGCACAGGCCCGTCTGGAAACACCATATATTTT. Amino acid sequence: CASTGPSGNTIYF.